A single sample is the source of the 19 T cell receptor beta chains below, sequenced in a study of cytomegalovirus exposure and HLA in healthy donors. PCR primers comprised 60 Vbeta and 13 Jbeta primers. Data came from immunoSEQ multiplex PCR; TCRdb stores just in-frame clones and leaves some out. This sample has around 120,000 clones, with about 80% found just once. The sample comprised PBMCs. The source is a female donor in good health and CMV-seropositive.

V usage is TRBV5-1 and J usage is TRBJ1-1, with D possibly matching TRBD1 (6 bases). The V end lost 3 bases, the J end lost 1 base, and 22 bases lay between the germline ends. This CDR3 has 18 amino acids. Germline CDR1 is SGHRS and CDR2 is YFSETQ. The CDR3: CASSSAVDRRLKNTEAFF. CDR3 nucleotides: TGCGCCAGCAGCTCCGCCGTGGACAGACGATTGAAGAACACTGAAGCTTTCTTT. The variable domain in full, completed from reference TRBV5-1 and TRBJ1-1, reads KAGVTQTPRYLIKTRGQQVTLSCSPISGHRSVSWYQQTPGQGLQFLFEYFSETQRNKGNFPGRFSGRQFSNSRSEMNVSTLELGDSALYLCASSSAVDRRLKNTEAFFGQGTRLTVV.

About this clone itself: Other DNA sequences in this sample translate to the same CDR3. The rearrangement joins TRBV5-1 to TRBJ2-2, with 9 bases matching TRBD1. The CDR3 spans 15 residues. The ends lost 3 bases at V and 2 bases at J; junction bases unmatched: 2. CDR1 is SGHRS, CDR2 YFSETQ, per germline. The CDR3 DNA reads TGCGCCAGCAGCTCGGGACAGGGCAACACCGGGGAGCTGTTTTTT. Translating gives CASSSGQGNTGELFF.

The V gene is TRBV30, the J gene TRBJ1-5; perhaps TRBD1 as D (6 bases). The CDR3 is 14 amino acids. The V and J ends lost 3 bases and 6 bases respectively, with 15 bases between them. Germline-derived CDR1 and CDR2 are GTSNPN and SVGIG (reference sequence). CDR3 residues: CAWSALGDTQPQHF. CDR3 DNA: TGTGCCTGGAGCGCCCTTGGGGACACTCAGCCCCAGCATTTT.

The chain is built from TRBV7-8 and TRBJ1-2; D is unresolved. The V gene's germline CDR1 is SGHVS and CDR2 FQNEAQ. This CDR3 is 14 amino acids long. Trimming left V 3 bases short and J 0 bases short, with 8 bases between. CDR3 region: CASSLGSANYGYTF. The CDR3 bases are TGTGCCAGCAGCTTGGGCAGTGCTAACTATGGCTACACCTTC.

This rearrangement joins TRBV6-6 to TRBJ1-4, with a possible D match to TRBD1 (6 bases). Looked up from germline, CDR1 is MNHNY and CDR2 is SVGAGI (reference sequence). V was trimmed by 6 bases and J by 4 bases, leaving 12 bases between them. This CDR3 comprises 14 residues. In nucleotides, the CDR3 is TGTGCCAGCAGCACAGGGCCAGTTAATGAAAAACTGTTTTTT. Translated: CASSTGPVNEKLFF.

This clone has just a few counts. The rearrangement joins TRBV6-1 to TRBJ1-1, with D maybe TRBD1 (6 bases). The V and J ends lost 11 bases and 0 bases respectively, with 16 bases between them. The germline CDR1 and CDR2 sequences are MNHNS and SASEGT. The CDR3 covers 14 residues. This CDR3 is CAGEHRALNTEAFF. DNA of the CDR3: TGTGCCGGGGAACACAGGGCCTTGAACACTGAAGCTTTCTTT.

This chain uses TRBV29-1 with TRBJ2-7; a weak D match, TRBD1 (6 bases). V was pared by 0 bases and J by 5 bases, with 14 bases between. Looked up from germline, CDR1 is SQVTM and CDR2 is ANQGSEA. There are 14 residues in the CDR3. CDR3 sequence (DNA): TGCAGCGTTGAAGAAGGACGGACAGTCCACGAGCAGTACTTC. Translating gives CSVEEGRTVHEQYF.

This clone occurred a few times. The DNA for the CDR3 is TGTGCCGCCTCAGGGGGAATATTCTACGAGCAGTACTTC. This translates into CAASGGIFYEQYF. The chain has TRBV6-5 and TRBJ2-7, with TRBD1 identical over 7 bases. Germline CDR1 is MNHEY and CDR2 is SVGAGI. Trimming cost V 11 bases and J 3 bases; bases outside gene matches: 10. CDR3 length: 13 residues.

CDR3 loop: CASSYDRGYEQYF. The CDR3 DNA follows: TGTGCCAGCAGCTACGACAGGGGGTACGAGCAGTACTTC. The rearrangement links TRBV5-6 to TRBJ2-7, with 9 bases lining up with TRBD1. The V and J ends lost 3 bases and 4 bases, in that order; junction bases with no gene match: 2. The length of the CDR3 is 13 residues. Per the germline V gene, CDR1 is SGHDT and CDR2 is YYEEEE. The whole variable domain, remainder taken from reference TRBV5-6 and TRBJ2-7, is DAGVTQSPTHLIKTRGQQVTLRCSPKSGHDTVSWYQQALGQGPQFIFQYYEEEERQRGNFPDRFSGHQFPNYSSELNVNALLLGDSALYLCASSYDRGYEQYFGPGTRLTVT.

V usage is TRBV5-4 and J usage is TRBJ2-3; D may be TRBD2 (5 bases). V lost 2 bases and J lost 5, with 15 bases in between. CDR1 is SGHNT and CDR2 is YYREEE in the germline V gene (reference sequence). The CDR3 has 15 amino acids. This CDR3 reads CASSFPGSLVDTQYF. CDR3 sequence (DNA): TGTGCCAGCAGCTTCCCGGGGAGCTTAGTAGATACGCAGTATTTT.

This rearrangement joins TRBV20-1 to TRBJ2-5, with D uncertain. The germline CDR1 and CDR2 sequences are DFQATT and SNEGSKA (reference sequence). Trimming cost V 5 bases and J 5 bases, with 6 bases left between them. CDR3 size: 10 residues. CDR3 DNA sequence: TGCAGTGCTCTCCTGGAGACCCAGTACTTC. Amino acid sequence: CSALLETQYF.

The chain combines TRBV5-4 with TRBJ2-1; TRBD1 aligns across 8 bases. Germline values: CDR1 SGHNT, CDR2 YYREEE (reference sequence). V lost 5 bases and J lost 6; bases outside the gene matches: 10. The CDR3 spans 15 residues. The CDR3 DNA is TGTGCCAGCAGATCGAGGACAGGGAATGCCAATGAGCAGTTCTTC. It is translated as CASRSRTGNANEQFF.

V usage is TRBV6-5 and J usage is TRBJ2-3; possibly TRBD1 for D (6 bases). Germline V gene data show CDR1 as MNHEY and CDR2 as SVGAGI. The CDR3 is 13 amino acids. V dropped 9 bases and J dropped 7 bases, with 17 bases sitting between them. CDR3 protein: CASTSFQGNTQYF. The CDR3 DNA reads TGTGCCAGTACCTCCTTTCAGGGGAATACGCAGTATTTT.

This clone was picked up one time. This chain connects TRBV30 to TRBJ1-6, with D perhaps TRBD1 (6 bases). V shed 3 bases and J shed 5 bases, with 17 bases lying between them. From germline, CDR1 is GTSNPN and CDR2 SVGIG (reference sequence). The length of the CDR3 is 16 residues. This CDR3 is CAWRMAGALNNSPLHF. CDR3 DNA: TGTGCCTGGAGGATGGCAGGGGCGCTTAATAATTCACCCCTCCACTTT.

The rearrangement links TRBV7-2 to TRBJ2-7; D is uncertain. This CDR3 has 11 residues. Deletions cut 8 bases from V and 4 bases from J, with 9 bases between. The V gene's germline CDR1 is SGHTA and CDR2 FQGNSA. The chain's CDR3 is CASRSVYEQYF. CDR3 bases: TGTGCCAGCCGTTCGGTGTACGAGCAGTACTTC. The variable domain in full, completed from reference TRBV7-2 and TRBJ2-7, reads GAGVSQSPSNKVTEKGKDVELRCDPISGHTALYWYRQSLGQGLEFLIYFQGNSAPDKSGLPSDRFSAERTGGSVSTLTIQRTQQEDSAVYLCASRSVYEQYFGPGTRLTVT.

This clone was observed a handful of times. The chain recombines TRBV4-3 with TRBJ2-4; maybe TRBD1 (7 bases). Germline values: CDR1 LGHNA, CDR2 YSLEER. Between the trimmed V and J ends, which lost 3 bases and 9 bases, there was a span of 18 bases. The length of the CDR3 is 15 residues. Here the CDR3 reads CASSQGRGQPSIQYF. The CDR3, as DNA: TGCGCCAGCAGCCAGGGGCGGGGACAGCCATCCATTCAGTACTTC.

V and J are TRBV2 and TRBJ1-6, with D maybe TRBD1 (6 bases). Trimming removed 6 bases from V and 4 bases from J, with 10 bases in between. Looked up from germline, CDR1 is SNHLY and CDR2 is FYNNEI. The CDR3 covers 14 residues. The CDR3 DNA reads TGTGCCAGCAGGGGGACACCGTATAATTCACCCCTCCACTTT. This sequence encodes CASRGTPYNSPLHF.

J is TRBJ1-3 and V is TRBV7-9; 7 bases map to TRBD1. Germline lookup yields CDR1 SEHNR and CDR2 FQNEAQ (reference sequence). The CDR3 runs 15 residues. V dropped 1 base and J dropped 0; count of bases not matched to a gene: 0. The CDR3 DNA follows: TGTGCCAGCAGCTTAGGGGACAGCTCTGGAAACACCATATATTTT. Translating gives CASSLGDSSGNTIYF. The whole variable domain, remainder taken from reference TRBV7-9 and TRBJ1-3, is DTGVSQNPRHKITKRGQNVTFRCDPISEHNRLYWYRQTLGQGPEFLTYFQNEAQLEKSRLLSDRFSAERPKGSFSTLEIQRTEQGDSAMYLCASSLGDSSGNTIYFGEGSWLTVV.

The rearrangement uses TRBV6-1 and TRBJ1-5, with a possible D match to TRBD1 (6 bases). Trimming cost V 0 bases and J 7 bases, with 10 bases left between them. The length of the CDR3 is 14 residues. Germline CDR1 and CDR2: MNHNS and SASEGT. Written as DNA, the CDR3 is TGTGCCAGCAGTGAAGCGGGGGGGGCCCAGCCCCAGCATTTT. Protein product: CASSEAGGAQPQHF.